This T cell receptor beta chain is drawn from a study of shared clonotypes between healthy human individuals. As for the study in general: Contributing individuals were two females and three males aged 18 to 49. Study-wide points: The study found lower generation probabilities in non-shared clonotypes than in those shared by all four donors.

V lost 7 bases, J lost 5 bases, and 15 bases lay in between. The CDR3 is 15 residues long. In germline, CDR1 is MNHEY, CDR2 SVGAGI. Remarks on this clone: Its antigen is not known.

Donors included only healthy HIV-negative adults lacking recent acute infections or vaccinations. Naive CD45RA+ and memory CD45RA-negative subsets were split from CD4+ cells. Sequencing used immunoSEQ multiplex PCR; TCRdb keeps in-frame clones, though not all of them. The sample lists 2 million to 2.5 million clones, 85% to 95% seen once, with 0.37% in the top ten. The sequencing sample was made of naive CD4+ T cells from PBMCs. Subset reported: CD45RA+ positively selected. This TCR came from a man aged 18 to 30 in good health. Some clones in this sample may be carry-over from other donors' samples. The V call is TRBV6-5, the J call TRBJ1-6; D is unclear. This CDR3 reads CASKMLAENNSPLHF. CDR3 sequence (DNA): TGTGCCAGCAAGATGTTGGCAGAAAATAATTCACCCCTCCACTTT.